What follows are 5 T cell receptor beta chains derived from one specimen sequenced in a study of cytomegalovirus exposure and HLA in healthy donors. The PCR used 60 Vbeta and 13 Jbeta primers. Repertoires were generated with immunoSEQ multiplex PCR, while TCRdb's copy carries only in-frame clones and drops some. The sample has about 130,000 clones, 60% to 85% seen once. Specimen: PBMCs. All receptors come from a man aged 50 or older in good health and CMV-seronegative.

This clone qualifies as medium-sized. The CDR3 spells CASSPGGSPAGANVLTF. CDR3 in DNA: TGTGCCAGCAGCCCCGGCGGGTCACCTGCGGGGGCCAACGTCCTGACTTTC. J is TRBJ2-6 and V is TRBV7-6; perhaps TRBD2 as D (5 bases). Trimming took off 5 bases at V and 4 bases at J, with 18 bases between the two ends. The CDR3 contains 17 residues. CDR1 is SGHVS and CDR2 is FNYEAQ in the germline V gene.

The table lists this clone with a count of one. The chain recombines TRBV9 with TRBJ2-1; TRBD2 matches at 10 bases. Per the germline V gene, CDR1 is SGDLS and CDR2 is YYNGEE. V dropped 4 bases and J dropped 12; count of bases not matched to a gene: 10. This CDR3 spans 14 amino acids. CDR3 in DNA: TGTGCCAGCAGCCCGCAACTAGCGGGGTCTCTGCAGTTCTTC. Translated: CASSPQLAGSLQFF.

The chain carries TRBV5-5 and TRBJ1-1; no clear D gene. V was cut by 4 bases and J by 5 bases, with 12 bases left in between. Germline V gene lookup returns CDR1 SGHKS and CDR2 YYEKEE (reference sequence). The CDR3 totals 13 residues. The CDR3 sequence: CASSLLVETEAFF. Here the CDR3 DNA reads TGTGCCAGCAGCCTCCTAGTCGAAACTGAAGCTTTCTTT.

The chain uses TRBV4-3 and TRBJ1-4; 8 bases line up with TRBD1. Trimming at V came to 0 bases and at J to 6 bases, leaving 3 bases not matched to a gene. The V gene's germline CDR1 is LGHNA and CDR2 YSLEER. This CDR3 contains 15 residues. The CDR3 sequence is CASSQEGQVDEKLFF. The CDR3 nucleotides read TGCGCCAGCAGCCAAGAGGGACAGGTGGATGAAAAACTGTTTTTT.

The gene calls are TRBV18 and TRBJ1-1, with 9 bases fitting TRBD1. This CDR3 spans 12 amino acids. J gave up 10 bases and V 0 bases, and 0 bases lay outside the gene matches. Germline V gives CDR1 KGHSH, CDR2 LQKENI. This chain's CDR3 is CASSPPGQGAFF. In nucleotides, the CDR3 is TGTGCCAGCTCACCACCGGGACAGGGAGCTTTCTTT. Looking up the rest from reference TRBV18 and TRBJ1-1 gives the full variable domain: NAGVMQNPRHLVRRRGQEARLRCSPMKGHSHVYWYRQLPEEGLKFMVYLQKENIIDESGMPKERFSAEFPKEGPSILRIQQVVRGDSAAYFCASSPPGQGAFFGQGTRLTVV.